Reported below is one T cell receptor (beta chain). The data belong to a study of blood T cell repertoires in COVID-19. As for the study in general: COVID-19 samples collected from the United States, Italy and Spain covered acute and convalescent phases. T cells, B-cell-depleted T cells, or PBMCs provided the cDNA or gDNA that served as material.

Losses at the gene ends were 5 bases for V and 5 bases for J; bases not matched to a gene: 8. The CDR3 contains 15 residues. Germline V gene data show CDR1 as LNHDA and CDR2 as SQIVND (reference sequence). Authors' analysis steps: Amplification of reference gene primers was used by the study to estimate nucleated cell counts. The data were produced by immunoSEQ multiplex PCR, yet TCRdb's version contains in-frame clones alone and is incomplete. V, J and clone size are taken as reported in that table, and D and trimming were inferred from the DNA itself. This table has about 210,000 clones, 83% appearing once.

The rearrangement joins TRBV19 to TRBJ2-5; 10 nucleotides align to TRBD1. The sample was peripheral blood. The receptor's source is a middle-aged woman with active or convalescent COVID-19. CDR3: CASSDQTGGRETQYF. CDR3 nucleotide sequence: TGTGCCAGTAGTGATCAGACAGGGGGCAGGGAGACCCAGTACTTC.